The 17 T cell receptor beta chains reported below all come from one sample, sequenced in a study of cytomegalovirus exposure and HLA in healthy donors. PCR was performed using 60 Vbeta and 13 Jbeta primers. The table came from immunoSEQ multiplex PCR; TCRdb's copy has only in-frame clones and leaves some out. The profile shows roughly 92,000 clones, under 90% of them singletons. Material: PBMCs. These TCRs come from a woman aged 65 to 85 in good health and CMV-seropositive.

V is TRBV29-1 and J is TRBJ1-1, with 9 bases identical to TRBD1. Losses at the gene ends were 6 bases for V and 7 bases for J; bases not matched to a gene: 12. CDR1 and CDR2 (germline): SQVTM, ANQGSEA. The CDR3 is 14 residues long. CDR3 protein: CSVGTGRTSGEAFF. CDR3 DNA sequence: TGCAGCGTGGGGACAGGGCGAACCTCCGGTGAAGCTTTCTTT. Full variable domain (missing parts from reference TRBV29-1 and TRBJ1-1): SAVISQKPSRDICQRGTSLTIQCQVDSQVTMMFWYRQQPGQSLTLIATANQGSEATYESGFVIDKFPISRPNLTFSTLTVSNMSPEDSSIYLCSVGTGRTSGEAFFGQGTRLTVV.

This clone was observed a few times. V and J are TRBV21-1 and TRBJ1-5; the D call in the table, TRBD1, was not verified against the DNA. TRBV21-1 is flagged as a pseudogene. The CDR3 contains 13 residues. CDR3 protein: CAVRRQDNQPQHF. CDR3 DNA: TGTGCGGTAAGGCGTCAGGACAATCAGCCCCAGCATTTT.

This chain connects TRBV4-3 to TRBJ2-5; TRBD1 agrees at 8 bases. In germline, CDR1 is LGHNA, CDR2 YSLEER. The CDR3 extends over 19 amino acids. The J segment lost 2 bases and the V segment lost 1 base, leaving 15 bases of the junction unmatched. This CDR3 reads CASSQVTPRRQGRQETQYF. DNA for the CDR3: TGCGCCAGCAGCCAAGTTACCCCTCGAAGACAGGGGAGGCAAGAGACCCAGTACTTC.

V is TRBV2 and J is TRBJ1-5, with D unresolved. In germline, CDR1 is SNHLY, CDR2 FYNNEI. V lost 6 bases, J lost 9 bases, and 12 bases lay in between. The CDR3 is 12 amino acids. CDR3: CASSGGSRPQHF. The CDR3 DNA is TGTGCCAGCAGCGGAGGGAGCCGGCCCCAGCATTTT.

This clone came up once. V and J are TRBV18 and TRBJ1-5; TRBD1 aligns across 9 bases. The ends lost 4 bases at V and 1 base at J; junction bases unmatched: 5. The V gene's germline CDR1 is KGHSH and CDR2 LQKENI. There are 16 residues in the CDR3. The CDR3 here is CASSLPGTGSNQPQHF. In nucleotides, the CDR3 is TGTGCCAGCTCACTCCCTGGGACAGGGAGCAATCAGCCCCAGCATTTT.

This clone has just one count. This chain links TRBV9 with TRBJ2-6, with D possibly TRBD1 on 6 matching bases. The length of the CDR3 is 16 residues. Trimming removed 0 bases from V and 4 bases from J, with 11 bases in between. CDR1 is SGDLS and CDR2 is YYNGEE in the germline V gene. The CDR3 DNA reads TGTGCCAGCAGCGTAGCTACAGGGTCCGGGGCCAACGTCCTGACTTTC. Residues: CASSVATGSGANVLTF. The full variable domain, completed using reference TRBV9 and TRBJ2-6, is DSGVTQTPKHLITATGQRVTLRCSPRSGDLSVYWYQQSLDQGLQFLIQYYNGEERAKGNILERFSAQQFPDLHSELNLSSLELGDSALYFCASSVATGSGANVLTFGAGSRLTVL.

The CDR3: CASSSPETDYNEQFF. CDR3 nucleotide sequence: TGTGCCAGCAGCTCCCCGGAGACCGATTACAATGAGCAGTTCTTC. This sequence joins TRBV11-3 and TRBJ2-1; D gene unclear. The ends were cut back, 4 bases at V and 4 bases at J, with 14 bases in the middle. There are 15 residues in the CDR3. Germline V lookup: CDR1 SGHNT, CDR2 YENEEA.

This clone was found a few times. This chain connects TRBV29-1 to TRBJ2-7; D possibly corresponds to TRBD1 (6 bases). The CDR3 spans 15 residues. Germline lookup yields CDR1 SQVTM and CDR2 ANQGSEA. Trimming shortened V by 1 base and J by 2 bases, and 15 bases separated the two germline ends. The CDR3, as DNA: TGCAGCGTTGAAGGTGTGGGGGACAACACCTACGAGCAGTACTTC. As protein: CSVEGVGDNTYEQYF.

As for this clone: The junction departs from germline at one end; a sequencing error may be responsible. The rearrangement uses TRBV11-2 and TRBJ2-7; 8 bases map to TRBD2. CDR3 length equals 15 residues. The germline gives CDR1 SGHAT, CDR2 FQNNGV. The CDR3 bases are TGTGCCAGCAGCCTAGAGGGACTAGAGTTCTACGAGCAGTACTTC. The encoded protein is CASSLEGLEFYEQYF.

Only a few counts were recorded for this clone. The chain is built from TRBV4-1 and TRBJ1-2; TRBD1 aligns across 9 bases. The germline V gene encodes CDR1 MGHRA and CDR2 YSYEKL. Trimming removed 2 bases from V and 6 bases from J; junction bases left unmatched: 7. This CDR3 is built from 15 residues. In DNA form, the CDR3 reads TGCGCCAGCAGCCAACCTAACAGGGGGCAGGATGGCTACACCTTC. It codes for CASSQPNRGQDGYTF.

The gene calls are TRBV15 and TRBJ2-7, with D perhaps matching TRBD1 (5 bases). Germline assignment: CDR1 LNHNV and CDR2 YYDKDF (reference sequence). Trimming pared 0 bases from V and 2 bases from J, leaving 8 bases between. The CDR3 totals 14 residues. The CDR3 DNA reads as TGTGCCACCAGCAGAGAATTGACAGCCTACGAGCAGTACTTC. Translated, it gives CATSRELTAYEQYF.

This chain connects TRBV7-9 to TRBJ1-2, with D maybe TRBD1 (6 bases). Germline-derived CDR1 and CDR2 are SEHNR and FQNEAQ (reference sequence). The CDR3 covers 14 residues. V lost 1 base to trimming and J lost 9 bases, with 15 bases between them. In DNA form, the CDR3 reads TGTGCCAGCAGCTTAGAGAGAAGGGGGGGAAGCTACACCTTC. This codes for CASSLERRGGSYTF.

CDR3 sequence reads: CAPVSEQYF. The CDR3 bases are TGTGCCCCCGTTAGCGAGCAGTACTTC. This chain connects TRBV15 to TRBJ2-7; no firm D call. Trimming removed 11 bases from V and 6 bases from J, with 8 bases in between. Germline-derived CDR1 and CDR2 are LNHNV and YYDKDF (reference sequence). The CDR3 length is 9 residues.

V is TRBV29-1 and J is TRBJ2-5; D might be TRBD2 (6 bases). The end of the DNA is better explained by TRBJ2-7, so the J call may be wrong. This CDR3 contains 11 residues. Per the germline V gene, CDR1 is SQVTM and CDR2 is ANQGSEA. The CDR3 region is CSVGGGYEQYF. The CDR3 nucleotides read TGCAGCGTTGGGGGAGGCTACGAGCAGTACTTC.

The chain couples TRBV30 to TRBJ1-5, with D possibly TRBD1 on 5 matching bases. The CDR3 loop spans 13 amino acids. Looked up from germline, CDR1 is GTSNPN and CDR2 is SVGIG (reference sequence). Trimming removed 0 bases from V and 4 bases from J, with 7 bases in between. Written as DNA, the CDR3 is TGTGCCTGGAGTGTGGACAAAAATCAGCCCCAGCATTTT. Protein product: CAWSVDKNQPQHF.

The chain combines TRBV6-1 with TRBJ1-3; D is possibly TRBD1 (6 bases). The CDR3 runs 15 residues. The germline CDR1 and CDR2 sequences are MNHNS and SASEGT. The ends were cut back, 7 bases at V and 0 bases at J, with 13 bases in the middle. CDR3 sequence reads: CASTQGLSSGNTIYF. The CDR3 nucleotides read TGTGCCAGCACCCAGGGGCTGAGCTCTGGAAACACCATATATTTT.

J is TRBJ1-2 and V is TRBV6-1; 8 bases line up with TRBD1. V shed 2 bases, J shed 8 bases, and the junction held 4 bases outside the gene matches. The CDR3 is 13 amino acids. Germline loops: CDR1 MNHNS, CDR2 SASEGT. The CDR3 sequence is CASSEQGARGYTF. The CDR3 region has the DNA TGTGCCAGCAGTGAACAGGGGGCGCGGGGCTACACCTTC.